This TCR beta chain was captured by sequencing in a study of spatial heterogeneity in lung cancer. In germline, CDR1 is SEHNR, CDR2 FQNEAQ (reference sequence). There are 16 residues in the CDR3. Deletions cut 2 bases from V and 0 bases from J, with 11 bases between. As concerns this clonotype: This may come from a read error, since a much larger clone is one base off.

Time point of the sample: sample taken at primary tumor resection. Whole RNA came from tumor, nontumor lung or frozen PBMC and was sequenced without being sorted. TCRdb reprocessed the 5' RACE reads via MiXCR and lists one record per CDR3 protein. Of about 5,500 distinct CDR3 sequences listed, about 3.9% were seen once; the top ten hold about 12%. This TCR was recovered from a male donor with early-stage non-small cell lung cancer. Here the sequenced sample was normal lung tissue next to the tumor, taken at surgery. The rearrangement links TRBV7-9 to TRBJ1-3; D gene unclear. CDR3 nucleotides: TGTGCCAGCAGCTTACTCGGGATCAGCTCTGGAAACACCATATATTTT. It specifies CASSLLGISSGNTIYF.